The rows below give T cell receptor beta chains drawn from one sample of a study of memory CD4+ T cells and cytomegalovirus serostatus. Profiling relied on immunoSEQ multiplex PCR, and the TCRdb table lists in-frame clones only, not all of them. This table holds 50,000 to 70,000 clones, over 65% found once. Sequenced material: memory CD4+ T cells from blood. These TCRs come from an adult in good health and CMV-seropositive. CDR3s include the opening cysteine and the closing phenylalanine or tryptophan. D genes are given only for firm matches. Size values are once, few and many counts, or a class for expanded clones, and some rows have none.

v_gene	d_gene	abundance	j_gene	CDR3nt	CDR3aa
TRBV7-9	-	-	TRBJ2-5	TGTGCCAGCAGCTTAGATCTCAGGGAAGAGACCCAGTACTTC	CASSLDLREETQYF
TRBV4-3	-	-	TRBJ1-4	TGCGCCAGCAGCCAAGATTTCGGGGAACTAAGGCTGTTTTTT	CASSQDFGELRLFF
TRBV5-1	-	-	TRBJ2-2	TGCGCCAGCAGCTTGGAGACCTCGAACACCGGGGAGCTGTTTTTT	CASSLETSNTGELFF
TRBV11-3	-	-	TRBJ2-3	TGTGCCAGCAGCCCGGACGGTCATACGCAGTATTTT	CASSPDGHTQYF
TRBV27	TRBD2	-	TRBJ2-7	TGTGCCAGCAGTACCGGGACTAGCGGCCTCCCTTGGGAGCAGTACTTC	CASSTGTSGLPWEQYF
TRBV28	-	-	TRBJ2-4	TGTGCCAGCAGTCTCTCGACAGGTCCTAACATTCAGTACTTC	CASSLSTGPNIQYF
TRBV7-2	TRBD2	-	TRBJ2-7	TGTGCCAGCAGCTTGACTAGCGGGAGGGCCTACGAGCAGTACTTC	CASSLTSGRAYEQYF
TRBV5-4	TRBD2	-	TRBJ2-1	TGTGCCAGCGCTGGAGGGACTAGCGGGAGTGGTGAGCAGTTCTTC	CASAGGTSGSGEQFF
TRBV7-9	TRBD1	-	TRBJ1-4	TGTGCCAGCAGCTTATTCCAGGGGGTCGAAAAACTGTTTTTT	CASSLFQGVEKLFF
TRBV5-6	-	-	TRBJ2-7	TGTGCCAGCTCCGTGGGGACCTACGAGCAGTACTTC	CASSVGTYEQYF
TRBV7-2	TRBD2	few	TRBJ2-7	TGTGCCAGCAGCCTCCTGGGGGGGAGTAACGACGAGCAGTACTTC	CASSLLGGSNDEQYF
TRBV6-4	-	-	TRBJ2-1	TGTGCCAGCAGTGGGCTCCGGGGAAATGAGCAGTTCTTC	CASSGLRGNEQFF
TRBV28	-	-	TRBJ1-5	TGTGCCAGCCAAAGGGGGGGGAGCAATCAGCCCCAGCATTTT	CASQRGGSNQPQHF
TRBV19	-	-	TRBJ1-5	TGTGCCAGTAGTCCCCCGTTCATGGTATATAGCAATCAGCCCCAGCATTTT	CASSPPFMVYSNQPQHF
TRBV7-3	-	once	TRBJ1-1	TGTGCCAGCAGCCAAAGGCCCGGGGTCGCTGAAGCTTTCTTT	CASSQRPGVAEAFF
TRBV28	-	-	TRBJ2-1	TGTGCCAGCAGTTTCTTCCGGGCCGACAAGAACAATGAGCAGTTCTTC	CASSFFRADKNNEQFF
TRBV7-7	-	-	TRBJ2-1	TGTGCCAGCAGCCCGATTCGCAATGAGCAGTTCTTC	CASSPIRNEQFF
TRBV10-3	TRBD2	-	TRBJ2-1	TGTGCCATCAGTTCCGGGACTAGCGGGAACATTGAGCAGTTCTTC	CAISSGTSGNIEQFF
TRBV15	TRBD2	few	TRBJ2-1	TGTGCCACCAGCAGAGAAGATGCCAGCGGGAGGAATGAGCAGTTCTTC	CATSREDASGRNEQFF
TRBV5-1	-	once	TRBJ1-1	TGCGCCAGCAGCTCCATGGGGACCACAGTTAACACTGAAGCTTTCTTT	CASSSMGTTVNTEAFF
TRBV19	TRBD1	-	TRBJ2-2	TGTGCCAGTAAGCGGGGACAGGGTTACACCGGGGAGCTGTTTTTT	CASKRGQGYTGELFF
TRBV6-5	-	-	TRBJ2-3	TGTGCCAGCAGCTCTACCGGAGAAGGCACAGATACGCAGTATTTT	CASSSTGEGTDTQYF
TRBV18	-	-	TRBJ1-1	TGTGCCAGCTCACCGGCGGCGACAGCAAACACTGAAGCTTTCTTT	CASSPAATANTEAFF
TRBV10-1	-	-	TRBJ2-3	TGCGCCAGCAGTGAGATCGGTAGCGGCGGTACGCAGTATTTT	CASSEIGSGGTQYF
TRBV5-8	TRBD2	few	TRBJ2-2	TGTGCCAGCAGCTTGGCCGACTCTAGCGGGAGGAGCACCGGGGAGCTGTTTTTT	CASSLADSSGRSTGELFF
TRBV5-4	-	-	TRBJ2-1	TGTGCCAGCAGCTTGGTGGGGAGCTCCTACAATGAGCAGTTCTTC	CASSLVGSSYNEQFF
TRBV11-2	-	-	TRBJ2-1	TGTGCCAGCAGCATCTCGGCGGCTGACAATGAGCAGTTCTTC	CASSISAADNEQFF
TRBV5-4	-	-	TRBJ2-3	TGTGCCAGCAGCTTGAGTCGGGCCGATACGCAGTATTTT	CASSLSRADTQYF
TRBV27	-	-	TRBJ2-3	TGTGCCAGCAACCTAGGCACCACAGATACGCAGTATTTT	CASNLGTTDTQYF
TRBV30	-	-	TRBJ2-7	TGTGCCTGCAATTTGGGGGAGACCTACGAGCAGTACTTC	CACNLGETYEQYF
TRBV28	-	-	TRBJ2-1	TGTGCCAGCAGTTTACGCGATGAGCAGTTCTTC	CASSLRDEQFF
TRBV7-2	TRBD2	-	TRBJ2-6	TGTGCCAGCAGCGGTAGCGGGTACCCCTCTGGGGCCAACGTCCTGACTTTC	CASSGSGYPSGANVLTF
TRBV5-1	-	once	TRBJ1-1	TGCGCCAGCCGCCCGTCGACAGCTAACACTGAAGCTTTCTTT	CASRPSTANTEAFF
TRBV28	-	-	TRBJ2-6	TGTGCCAGCAGTAGCGGCCGCTCTGGGGCCAACGTCCTGACTTTC	CASSSGRSGANVLTF
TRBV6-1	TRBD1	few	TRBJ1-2	TGTGCCAGCAGGGGACAGGGGGCCGGTAACTATGGCTACACCTTC	CASRGQGAGNYGYTF
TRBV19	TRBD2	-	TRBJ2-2	TGTGCCAGTAGTATTAGCGGGAGGGCCTGGAGGGAGCTGTTTTTT	CASSISGRAWRELFF
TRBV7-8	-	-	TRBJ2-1	TGTGCCAGCAGCCCCGACTGGACGGTTGAGCAGTTCTTC	CASSPDWTVEQFF
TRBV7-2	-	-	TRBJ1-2	TGTGCCAGCAGCGCCTACAGGGATGGCTACACCTTC	CASSAYRDGYTF
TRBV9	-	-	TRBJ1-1	TGTGCCAGCAGCTTTTTAGGACAGCCGGACACTGAAGCTTTCTTT	CASSFLGQPDTEAFF
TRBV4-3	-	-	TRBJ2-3	TGCGCCAGCAGCCAAGGTGATGGGCCTAGCACAGATACGCAGTATTTT	CASSQGDGPSTDTQYF